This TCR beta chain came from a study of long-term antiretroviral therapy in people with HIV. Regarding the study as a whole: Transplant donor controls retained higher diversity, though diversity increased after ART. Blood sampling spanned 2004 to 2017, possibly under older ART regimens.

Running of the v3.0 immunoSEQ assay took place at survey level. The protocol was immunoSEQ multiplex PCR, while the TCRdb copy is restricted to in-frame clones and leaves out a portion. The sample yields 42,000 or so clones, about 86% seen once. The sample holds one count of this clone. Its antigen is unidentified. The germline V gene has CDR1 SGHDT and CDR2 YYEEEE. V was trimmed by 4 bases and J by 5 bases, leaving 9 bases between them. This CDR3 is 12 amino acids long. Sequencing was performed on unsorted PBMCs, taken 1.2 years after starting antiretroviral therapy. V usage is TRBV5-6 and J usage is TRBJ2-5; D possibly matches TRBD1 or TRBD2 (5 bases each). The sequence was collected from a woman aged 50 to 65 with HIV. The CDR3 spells CASSLGVETQYF. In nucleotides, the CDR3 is TGTGCCAGCAGCCTGGGGGTGGAGACCCAGTACTTC.